Listed below are T cell receptor beta chains from one sample, sequenced in a study of T cell repertoires in cytomegalovirus infection. TCRdb called the reads again in MiXCR, with one record for every CDR3 protein. Of roughly 990,000 distinct CDR3 sequences listed, about 33% are singletons. Their cognate antigens are unknown. The sample in question was cultured CD8+ T cells from PBMCs, obtained from culture after CMV antigen stimulation. These receptor sequences come from a human donor in good health (CMV status not recorded). Some clones in this sample may be carry-over from other donors' samples. CDR3s include the opening cysteine and the closing phenylalanine or tryptophan. Fields, in order: J gene, V gene, CDR3 protein.

>TRBJ2-1|TRBV7-6
CASSLGGGPFNEQFF
>TRBJ1-1|TRBV7-6
CASSLGVGMEAGTEAFF
>TRBJ1-4|TRBV4-1
CASSQQARTTNEKLFF
>TRBJ2-2|TRBV7-8
CASLPPGGSGHYSNTGELFF
>TRBJ2-7|TRBV27
CASRNYDGYEQYF
>TRBJ1-5|TRBV28
CASSFGSGNQPQHF
>TRBJ2-5|TRBV7-7
CASSPDGSRETQYF
>TRBJ2-2|TRBV5-6
CASSLILRKARTGELFF
>TRBJ1-6|TRBV7-3
CASSQPGARSPLHF
>TRBJ2-1|TRBV24-1
CATSDVGLAGTEQFF
>TRBJ2-3|TRBV5-5
CASSFTSGYTDTQYF
>TRBJ1-1|TRBV6-5
CASRRGVWDTEAFF
>TRBJ2-2|TRBV7-6
CASSWHRDRESNTGELFF
>TRBJ2-1|TRBV24-1
CATTSGGHNEQFF
>TRBJ2-1|TRBV7-9
CASSSERLAGLGNEQFF
>TRBJ1-2|TRBV9
CASSGVGTGIGYGYTF
>TRBJ2-1|TRBV6-5
CATRAGGGETYNEQFF
>TRBJ1-1|TRBV4-1
CASSQGPGGPEAFF
>TRBJ2-5|TRBV6-5
CASSHRAGVETQYF
>TRBJ2-1|TRBV24-1
CATSDKQGKVANEQFF
>TRBJ2-5|TRBV7-2
CASSFRRLETQYF
>TRBJ1-2|TRBV12-3/TRBV12-4
CASSPRYPGYYGYTF
>TRBJ2-7|TRBV27
CASSLSFGSYEQYF
>TRBJ1-6|TRBV6-5
CASLSWTANSPLHF
>TRBJ2-1|TRBV27
CASTLGSGEQFF
>TRBJ2-5|TRBV7-6
CASSHTTRDQETQYF
>TRBJ2-1|TRBV7-8
CASSLGRSGGEQFF
>TRBJ2-1|TRBV28
CASSLFRGYMYNEQFF
>TRBJ1-1|TRBV6-6
CASILQGSGNWENTEAFF
>TRBJ2-5|TRBV6-2/TRBV6-3
CASSYGRDVETQYF
>TRBJ2-3|TRBV20-1
CSALRQEERKGPQYF
>TRBJ2-2|TRBV5-1
CATKRGDGTGELFF
>TRBJ2-3|TRBV25-1
CASSADQGQGFDTQYF
>TRBJ1-1|TRBV7-2
CASSLYNTEAFF
>TRBJ2-3|TRBV12-5
CASGFLTDAGGSDTQYF
>TRBJ2-5|TRBV5-3
CASSLAVGKGETQYF
>TRBJ2-1|TRBV4-1
CASSLNSGAYNEQFF
>TRBJ2-7|TRBV14
CASSHWDSLSYEQYF